This TCR beta chain is from a study of CD8+ T cells in alopecia areata. Study in general: Patients in the study were on tofacitinib for 6 to 18 months, then off it for 6 months.

The sample holds a few counts of this clone. Antigen: not known. Study outcomes and limitations: Lesional scalp exceeded normal scalp in clonality, especially in alopecia totalis/universalis.

As part of sample collection, lesional scalp punch biopsies and peripheral blood were taken from alopecia areata patients. Germline-derived CDR1 and CDR2 are SGDLS and YYNGEE. The CDR3 length is 15 residues. V was clipped by 1 base and J by 0 bases, with 9 bases between them. cDNA reverse transcribed from extracted RNA served as the sequencing template. Using immunoSEQ multiplex PCR, the repertoire was profiled, and TCRdb retains in-frame clones only, with some absent. The profile shows 130,000 or so clones, around 49% of them singletons. The chain couples TRBV9 to TRBJ2-3; no firm D call. The sequenced sample was CD8+ T cells sorted from blood, obtained at week 0. The receptor was isolated from a human donor with alopecia areata. The DNA of the CDR3 is TGTGCCAGCAGCGTATACGAGACTAGCACAGATACGCAGTATTTT. This gives the protein CASSVYETSTDTQYF.